The T cell receptor (beta chain) described here comes from a study of T cells in Graves' hyperthyroidism and ophthalmopathy. TCR beta CDR3 regions were amplified from RNA. RT-PCR in the first round (using the HTBI primer set) targeted the TCR CDR3. In TCRdb, the multiplex PCR reads were re-called with MiXCR into one record per CDR3 protein. The sample carries 400,000 to 550,000 distinct CDR3 sequences, about 24% recorded once. This clonotype has only a few counts. There are 14 residues in the CDR3. V gave up 0 bases and J gave up 12 bases, with 15 bases separating them. Germline lookup yields CDR1 MNHNS and CDR2 SASEGT. Inclusion characteristics of ophthalmopathy patients comprised a Clinical Activity Score of at least 3, a NOSPECS grade of at least 4, and duration under 3 months.

The gene calls are TRBV6-1 and TRBJ1-3; weak D call: TRBD1 (5 bases). The source of this sequence is a woman aged 30 to 39 with Graves' ophthalmopathy. The sequencing sample was made of blood. The CDR3: CASSEAWRGANIYF. The CDR3 nucleotides read TGTGCCAGCAGTGAAGCTTGGAGGGGTGCGAACATATATTTT.